These T cell receptor beta chains were read from a single sample in a study of Tregs in tolerant kidney transplant recipients. The assay was immunoSEQ multiplex PCR, and TCRdb's table has in-frame clones only and misses some. The repertoire has around 61,000 clones, around 87% of them found once; the top ten carry 3.5% to 4%. The source was CD4+ T cells from blood (PBMCs), collected 6 months after the transplant. These receptors were collected from a human patient who received a combined kidney and bone marrow transplant. Some T cells may have come from the graft donor. Both conserved end residues are part of each CDR3. Each record gives: V gene, clone size, CDR3 length, D gene, J gene, CDR3 protein, CDR3 DNA. A D gene is named only where the DNA matches it firmly. Part of the rows lack a size; the others show once, few, many or a class for expanded clones.

TRBV9,NA,16,NA,TRBJ2-2,CASSPRGTPDTGELFF,TGTGCCAGCAGCCCTCGGGGGACCCCGGACACCGGGGAGCTGTTTTTT
TRBV27,once,19,NA,TRBJ1-2,CASSSRGSGVVTPNYGYTF,TGTGCCAGCAGTTCTCGTGGCTCAGGGGTTGTTACTCCTAACTATGGCTACACCTTC
TRBV7-8,NA,16,NA,TRBJ2-3,CASSLGGVVRTDTQYF,TGTGCCAGCAGCTTAGGGGGGGTGGTTAGGACAGATACGCAGTATTTT
TRBV18,NA,16,TRBD2,TRBJ2-1,CASSPQGLGGYNEQFF,TGTGCCAGCTCACCCCAGGGACTAGGAGGGTACAATGAGCAGTTCTTC
TRBV28,NA,16,TRBD1,TRBJ1-2,CASSTPGQGPQSGYTF,TGTGCCAGCAGCACCCCGGGACAGGGCCCCCAAAGTGGCTACACCTTC
TRBV19,NA,15,TRBD1,TRBJ1-4,CASSIKGARWEKLFF,TGTGCCAGTAGTATCAAGGGGGCGCGTTGGGAAAAACTGTTTTTT
TRBV7-9,NA,16,TRBD1,TRBJ1-2,CASSPNGDRGLYGYTF,TGTGCCAGCAGCCCCAATGGGGACAGGGGACTTTATGGCTACACCTTC
TRBV28,NA,13,NA,TRBJ1-1,CASSLRQSTEAFF,TGTGCCAGCAGTTTGAGGCAGAGCACTGAAGCTTTCTTT
TRBV9,NA,15,NA,TRBJ1-6,CASSVQSSYNSPLHF,TGTGCCAGCAGCGTCCAAAGCTCCTATAATTCCCCCCTCCACTTT
TRBV11-3,NA,14,NA,TRBJ2-4,CASSPQRLGHIQYF,TGTGCCAGCAGCCCACAAAGACTAGGGCACATTCAGTACTTC
TRBV11-3,NA,13,NA,TRBJ2-1,CASSLDAGNEQFF,TGTGCCAGCAGCTTAGATGCGGGAAATGAGCAGTTCTTC
TRBV11-2,NA,15,TRBD2,TRBJ2-7,CASSLGLADTYEQYF,TGTGCCAGCAGCTTAGGCCTAGCGGATACCTACGAGCAGTACTTC
TRBV4-2,once,17,TRBD1,TRBJ1-6,CASSQGQGGVQNSPLHF,TGTGCCAGCAGCCAGGGACAGGGGGGAGTACAAAATTCACCCCTCCACTTT
TRBV27,NA,16,TRBD1,TRBJ1-5,CASRRATWDRNQPQHF,TGTGCCAGCAGGCGGGCCACATGGGACAGGAATCAGCCCCAGCATTTT
TRBV7-2,NA,15,NA,TRBJ2-5,CASSFKLGGQETQYF,TGTGCCAGCAGCTTCAAACTGGGGGGCCAAGAGACCCAGTACTTC
TRBV29-1,once,12,NA,TRBJ1-2,CSVGQPNYGYTF,TGCAGCGTTGGACAGCCTAACTATGGCTACACCTTC
TRBV10-3,NA,13,TRBD2,TRBJ2-5,CAITGRIEETQYF,TGTGCCATCACCGGGAGGATTGAAGAGACCCAGTACTTC